These T cell receptor beta chains were read from a single sample in a study of tumor-infiltrating T cells and Merkel cell polyomavirus. Only in-frame clones appear in the TCRdb table, and some are missing; sequencing was by immunoSEQ multiplex PCR. The top ten clones hold more than 2.5% of a sample with about 25,000 clones, around nine tenths of them seen once. Sequencing was done on a sample of lymph node tissue. These receptors were obtained from a man aged 45-60 years with Merkel cell carcinoma. The CDR3 runs from the conserved cysteine through the conserved F or W. D genes are given only for firm matches. The size of a clone is reported for some rows only, either as once, few or many, or as a class for expanded clones.

>NA|TRBV28|TRBJ1-1|NA
TGTGCCAGCAGGGCAGTAAACACTGAAGCTTTCTTT
CASRAVNTEAFF
>NA|TRBV2|TRBJ2-1|NA
TGTGCCAGCAGCCTCCAGGGGAGGGGTAGAAATGAGCAGTTCTTC
CASSLQGRGRNEQFF
>NA|TRBV7-3|TRBJ2-3|NA
TGTGCCAGCAGCTTAGGATTCGACTACACAGATACGCAGTATTTT
CASSLGFDYTDTQYF
>NA|TRBV6-1|TRBJ2-7|NA
TGTGCCAGCAGGGTTGGGCAGGGCGGCTTCTACGAGCAGTACTTC
CASRVGQGGFYEQYF
>medium-sized|TRBV6-6|TRBJ1-5|NA
TGTGCCAGCACCCCATCGGGCAATCAGCCCCAGCATTTT
CASTPSGNQPQHF
>NA|TRBV6-1|TRBJ1-4|TRBD1
TGTGCCACGGACCGGGACAGGAATGAAAAACTGTTTTTT
CATDRDRNEKLFF
>NA|TRBV7-2|TRBJ2-7|TRBD1
TGTGCCAGCAGCACATACAGGACAGGGGTTTACGAGCAGTACTTC
CASSTYRTGVYEQYF
>NA|TRBV2|TRBJ1-4|NA
TGTGCCAGCAGTGGGATCGGGGGTAGATATGAAAAACTGTTTTTT
CASSGIGGRYEKLFF
>once|TRBV6-5|TRBJ2-1|TRBD2
TGTGCCAGCAGTTACGGACGGGGGGGCCTAGATGAGCAGTTCTTC
CASSYGRGGLDEQFF
>NA|TRBV10-3|TRBJ2-1|TRBD1
TGTGCCATCAGTTTATCGACAGGGTACGCCAATGAGCAGTTCTTC
CAISLSTGYANEQFF
>once|TRBV7-2|TRBJ1-4|TRBD1
TGTGCCAGCAGCAACCGGGACAGGGTTGAAAAACTGTTTTTT
CASSNRDRVEKLFF
>NA|TRBV19|TRBJ1-5|TRBD1
TGTGCCAGTAGGCGGACAGGGAGGGAGCAGCCCCAGCATTTT
CASRRTGREQPQHF
>NA|TRBV10-1|TRBJ2-2|NA
TGCGCCAGCAGCCGGGACTCCGTCAGCACCGGGGAGCTGTTTTTT
CASSRDSVSTGELFF
>NA|TRBV6-1|TRBJ2-4|TRBD2
TGTGCCAGCAGTGATCAGACTAGCGGGAGGGCCCTCATTGCCAAAAACATTCAGTACTTC
CASSDQTSGRALIAKNIQYF
>NA|TRBV4-3|TRBJ2-5|TRBD2
TGCGCCAGCAGCCAAGAATCAACGGGAGTAGCGGGGGGGCGGGAGACCCAGTACTTC
CASSQESTGVAGGRETQYF
>once|TRBV6-6|TRBJ2-5|NA
TGTGCCAGCAGTTCCCCCTCGACAGGTCAAGAGACCCAGTACTTC
CASSSPSTGQETQYF
>NA|TRBV18|TRBJ2-7|TRBD2
TGTGCCAGCTCACGACTAGCGGACTCCTACGAGCAGTACTTC
CASSRLADSYEQYF
>NA|TRBV7-7|TRBJ2-3|TRBD2
TGTGCTAGCAGCCCCATCGGGGCGGGAGTCGGCACAGATACGCAGTATTTT
CASSPIGAGVGTDTQYF
>NA|TRBV19|TRBJ2-5|TRBD2
TGTGCCAGTAGCGGAAGGGCTAGCGGGAAAGAGACCCAGTACTTC
CASSGRASGKETQYF
>NA|TRBV11-2|TRBJ2-7|TRBD2
TGTGCCAGCAGCGAGGGGGGCACTGGACTAGCGGGGGTCTACGAGCAGTACTTC
CASSEGGTGLAGVYEQYF
>NA|TRBV28|TRBJ2-5|NA
TGTGCCAGCAGACCAGGGGCAGAGACCCAGTACTTC
CASRPGAETQYF
>NA|TRBV28|TRBJ1-6|NA
TGTGCCAGCAGTTTTGGTAGCCGACCCCTCCACTTT
CASSFGSRPLHF
>NA|TRBV27|TRBJ2-1|TRBD2
TGTGCCAGCAGTTTGTTCAGTGGGACTAGCGGGGGTGGGAATGAGCAGTTCTTC
CASSLFSGTSGGGNEQFF
>NA|TRBV7-3|TRBJ2-1|TRBD2
TGTGCCAGCAGCTTTGGACTAGCGGGGATAAATGAGCAGTTCTTC
CASSFGLAGINEQFF
>NA|TRBV7-2|TRBJ2-7|TRBD1
TGTGCCAGCAGCTTAGCTAGGACAGGTTTCGAGCAGTACTTC
CASSLARTGFEQYF
>NA|TRBV6-6|TRBJ2-5|TRBD2
TGTGCCAGCAGCCTTAGAGGTCTAGCGGGGGCTGCCCAGTACTTC
CASSLRGLAGAAQYF
>NA|TRBV9|TRBJ2-3|NA
TGTGCCAGCAGCGTAGAAGCTACAGATACGCAGTATTTT
CASSVEATDTQYF
>NA|TRBV19|TRBJ1-2|NA
TGTGCCAGTAGTACGGGGAGGGGCGGTCGCTATGGCTACACCTTC
CASSTGRGGRYGYTF
>NA|TRBV2|TRBJ1-5|TRBD1
TGTGCCAGCAAGAGGGACAGGGTGGACAATCAGCCCCAGCATTTT
CASKRDRVDNQPQHF
>NA|TRBV7-9|TRBJ2-7|TRBD1
TGTGCCAGCAGCTGGGACAGGGCACACTACGAGCAGTACTTC
CASSWDRAHYEQYF
>few|TRBV5-4|TRBJ1-4|NA
TGTGCCAGCAGCTTGGCCCTTAATGAAAAACTGTTTTTT
CASSLALNEKLFF
>NA|TRBV19|TRBJ1-1|NA
TGTGCCAGTAGTATAGCAACAGGAGCGATGAACACTGAAGCTTTCTTT
CASSIATGAMNTEAFF
>NA|TRBV7-3|TRBJ2-3|TRBD1
TGTGCCAGCAGCACCAGGACAGGGGGCACAGATACGCAGTATTTT
CASSTRTGGTDTQYF
>NA|TRBV13|TRBJ1-2|TRBD1
TGTGCCAGCAGCACCCAGGGGGCACCATATGGCTACACCTTC
CASSTQGAPYGYTF
>once|TRBV11-2|TRBJ2-1|NA
TGTGCCAGCAGCCCAGGGTCATGGGACAATGAGCAGTTCTTC
CASSPGSWDNEQFF
>NA|TRBV6-6|TRBJ1-4|TRBD1
TGTGCCAGCAGTTCAAGGACAGGGGAAAAACTGTTTTTT
CASSSRTGEKLFF
>NA|TRBV28|TRBJ2-3|TRBD1
TGTGCCAGCAGTCGTCGGGACAGCCCCACAGATACGCAGTATTTT
CASSRRDSPTDTQYF
>NA|TRBV27|TRBJ1-1|NA
TGTGCCAGCAGTTACTCGACAGTGAGTACTGAAGCTTTCTTT
CASSYSTVSTEAFF
>NA|TRBV5-1|TRBJ2-5|TRBD2
TGCGCCAGCAGCTGGGGTGGTAGCGGGGGACAAGAGACCCAGTACTTC
CASSWGGSGGQETQYF
>NA|TRBV11-2|TRBJ2-7|NA
TGTGCCAGCAGCTTAGATCCCCGGCAGACCCGACACTACGAGCAGTACTTC
CASSLDPRQTRHYEQYF
>NA|TRBV4-2|TRBJ1-2|TRBD1
TGTGCCAGCAGCCAACCCGGACAGGGGAGCTACACCTTC
CASSQPGQGSYTF
>NA|TRBV5-4|TRBJ2-3|TRBD1
TGTGCCAGCAGCTTGTTTCCTCAGGGGGCGAGAACAGATACGCAGTATTTT
CASSLFPQGARTDTQYF
>once|TRBV19|TRBJ2-3|TRBD1
TGTGCCAGTAGTGATGGGACAGGGGCAGATACGCAGTATTTT
CASSDGTGADTQYF
>NA|TRBV5-1|TRBJ2-7|TRBD2
TGCGCCAGCAGCTCGGCCGTGACTAGCGGGGGGGTCGAGCAGTACTTC
CASSSAVTSGGVEQYF
>NA|TRBV7-2|TRBJ2-5|NA
TGTGCCAGCAGCTTCCCGGGGGTAGAGACCCAGTACTTC
CASSFPGVETQYF
>NA|TRBV27|TRBJ2-6|NA
TGTGCCAGCAGTTTGGGAGCTGGGGCCAACGTCCTGACTTTC
CASSLGAGANVLTF
>NA|TRBV28|TRBJ2-5|NA
TGTGCCAGCAGTTTACTAGGGACAACACAAGAGACCCAGTACTTC
CASSLLGTTQETQYF
>NA|TRBV18|TRBJ2-1|NA
TGTGCCAGCTCACCTTCGAGAGGGAATGAGCAGTTCTTC
CASSPSRGNEQFF
>few|TRBV7-2|TRBJ1-5|TRBD1
TGTGCCAGCAGCCTCGGACAGGGACAGCCCCAGCATTTT
CASSLGQGQPQHF
>NA|TRBV5-5|TRBJ1-1|NA
TGTGCCAGCAGCTTGATAATGAACACTGAAGCTTTCTTT
CASSLIMNTEAFF
>NA|TRBV7-8|TRBJ2-7|TRBD1
TGTGCCAGCGGAGAGACAGGGTTCTCCTACGAGCAGTACTTC
CASGETGFSYEQYF
>NA|TRBV9|TRBJ2-1|TRBD2
TGTGCCAGCAGCGTAAACAGGGCGAGTAGCGGGAGCTCCTACAATGAGCAGTTCTTC
CASSVNRASSGSSYNEQFF
>NA|TRBV15|TRBJ2-7|NA
TGTGCCACCAGCAGGGCGCGGGGCCCAATATCCGAGCAGTACTTC
CATSRARGPISEQYF
>few|TRBV30|TRBJ1-3|TRBD1
TGTGCCTCGGGACAGGGGGGTACTGGAAACACCATATATTTT
CASGQGGTGNTIYF
>NA|TRBV4-1|TRBJ2-2|NA
TGCGCCAGCAGCCAAGATCCCCCGTCAGGGCCCACCGGGGAGCTGTTTTTT
CASSQDPPSGPTGELFF
>few|TRBV4-1|TRBJ2-3|TRBD2
TGCGCCAGCAGCTATAGACTACAAGGGACTAGCGGGGGGTGGGATACGCAGTATTTT
CASSYRLQGTSGGWDTQYF
>NA|TRBV5-1|TRBJ2-6|TRBD2
TGCGCCAGCAGCTCACTAGCGGGGGATTCTGGGGCCAACGTCCTGACTTTC
CASSSLAGDSGANVLTF
>few|TRBV2|TRBJ1-2|NA
TGTGCCAGCAGTGATAGGGGAACGGGCTATGGCTACACCTTC
CASSDRGTGYGYTF
>NA|TRBV2|TRBJ1-3|NA
TGTGCCAGCAGTTGGGCCTCGAGGGACACCATATATTTT
CASSWASRDTIYF